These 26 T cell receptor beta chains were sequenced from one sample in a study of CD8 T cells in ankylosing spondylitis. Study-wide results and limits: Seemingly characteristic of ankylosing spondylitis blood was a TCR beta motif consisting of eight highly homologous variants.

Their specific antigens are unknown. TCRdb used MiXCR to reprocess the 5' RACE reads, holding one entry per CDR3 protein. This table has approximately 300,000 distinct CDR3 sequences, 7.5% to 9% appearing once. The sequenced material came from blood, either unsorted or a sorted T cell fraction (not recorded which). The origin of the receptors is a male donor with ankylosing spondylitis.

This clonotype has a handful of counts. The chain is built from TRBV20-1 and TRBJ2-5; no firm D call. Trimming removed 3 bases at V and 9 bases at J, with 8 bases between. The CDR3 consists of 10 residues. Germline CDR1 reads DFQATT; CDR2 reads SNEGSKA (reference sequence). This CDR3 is CSASGVAQYF. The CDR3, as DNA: TGCAGTGCTAGTGGGGTGGCCCAGTACTTC.

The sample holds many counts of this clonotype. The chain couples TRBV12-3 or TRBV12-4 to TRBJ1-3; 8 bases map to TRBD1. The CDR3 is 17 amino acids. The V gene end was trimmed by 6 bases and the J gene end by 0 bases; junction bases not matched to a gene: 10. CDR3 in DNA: TGTGCCAGCAGATCCGCCAGGGGGCTAAGCTCTGGAAACACCATATATTTT. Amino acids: CASRSARGLSSGNTIYF.

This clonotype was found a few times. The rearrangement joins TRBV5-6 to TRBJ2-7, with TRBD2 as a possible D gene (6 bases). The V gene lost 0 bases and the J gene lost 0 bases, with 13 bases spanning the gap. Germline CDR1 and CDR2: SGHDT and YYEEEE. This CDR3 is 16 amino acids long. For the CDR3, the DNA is TGTGCCAGCAGCTTGGCCGGGACTCAACTCTCCTACGAGCAGTACTTC. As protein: CASSLAGTQLSYEQYF.

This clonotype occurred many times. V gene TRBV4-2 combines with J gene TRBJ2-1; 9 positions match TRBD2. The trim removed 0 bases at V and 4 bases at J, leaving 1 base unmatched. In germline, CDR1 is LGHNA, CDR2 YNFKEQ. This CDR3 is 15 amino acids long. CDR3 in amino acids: CASSQDSGSYNEQFF. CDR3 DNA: TGTGCCAGCAGCCAAGATAGCGGGAGTTACAATGAGCAGTTCTTC.

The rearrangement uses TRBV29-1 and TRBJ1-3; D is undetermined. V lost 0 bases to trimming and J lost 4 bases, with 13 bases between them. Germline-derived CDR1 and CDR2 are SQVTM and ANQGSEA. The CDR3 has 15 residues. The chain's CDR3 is CSVEESTGLGNTIYF. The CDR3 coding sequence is TGCAGCGTTGAAGAATCCACCGGACTCGGAAACACCATATATTTT.

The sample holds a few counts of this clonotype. This chain's CDR3 is CASSQNRDREPSYNEQFF. DNA for the CDR3: TGCGCCAGCAGCCAAAACCGGGACAGGGAACCCTCCTACAATGAGCAGTTCTTC. The rearrangement joins TRBV4-1 to TRBJ2-1; 9 bases agree with TRBD1. CDR1 MGHRA and CDR2 YSYEKL come from the germline V gene. The trim removed 2 bases at V and 0 bases at J, leaving 8 bases unmatched. CDR3 length: 18 amino acids.

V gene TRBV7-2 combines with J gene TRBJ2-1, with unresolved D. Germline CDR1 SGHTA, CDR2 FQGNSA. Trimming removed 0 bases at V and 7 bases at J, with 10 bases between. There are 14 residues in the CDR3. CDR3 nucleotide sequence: TGTGCCAGCAGCTTAGCGCGGCTAGGTAATGAGCAGTTCTTC. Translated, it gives CASSLARLGNEQFF.

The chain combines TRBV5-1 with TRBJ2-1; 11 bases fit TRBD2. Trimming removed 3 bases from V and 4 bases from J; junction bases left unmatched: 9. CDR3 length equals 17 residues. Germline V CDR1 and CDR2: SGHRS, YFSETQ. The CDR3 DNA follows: TGCGCCAGCAGCTCCCTACTAGCGGGAGCCGGATACAATGAGCAGTTCTTC. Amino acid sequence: CASSSLLAGAGYNEQFF. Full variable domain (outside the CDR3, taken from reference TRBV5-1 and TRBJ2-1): KAGVTQTPRYLIKTRGQQVTLSCSPISGHRSVSWYQQTPGQGLQFLFEYFSETQRNKGNFPGRFSGRQFSNSRSEMNVSTLELGDSALYLCASSSLLAGAGYNEQFFGPGTRLTVL.

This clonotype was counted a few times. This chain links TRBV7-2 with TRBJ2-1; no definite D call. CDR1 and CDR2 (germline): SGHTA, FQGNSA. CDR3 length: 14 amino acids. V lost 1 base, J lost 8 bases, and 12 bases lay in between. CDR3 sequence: CASSLVLLADEQFF. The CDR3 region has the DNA TGTGCCAGCAGCTTAGTCTTATTGGCTGATGAGCAGTTCTTC. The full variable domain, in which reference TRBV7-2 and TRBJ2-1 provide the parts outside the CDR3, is GAGVSQSPSNKVTEKGKDVELRCDPISGHTALYWYRQSLGQGLEFLIYFQGNSAPDKSGLPSDRFSAERTGGSVSTLTIQRTQQEDSAVYLCASSLVLLADEQFFGPGTRLTVL.

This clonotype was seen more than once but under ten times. The CDR3 loop reads CASRFAGLGTDTQYF. CDR3 bases: TGTGCCAGCAGATTCGCGGGACTAGGCACAGATACGCAGTATTTT. This chain connects TRBV6-2 or TRBV6-3 to TRBJ2-3, with 8 positions matching TRBD2. Germline trimming cut 6 bases from V and 1 base from J; bases unmatched to any gene: 6. There are 15 residues in the CDR3. The germline V gene encodes CDR1 MNHEY and CDR2 SVGEGT.

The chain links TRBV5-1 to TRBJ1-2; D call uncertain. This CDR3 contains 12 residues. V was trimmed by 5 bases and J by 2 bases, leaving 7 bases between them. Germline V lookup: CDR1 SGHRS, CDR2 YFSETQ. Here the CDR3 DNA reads TGCGCCAGCAGGCAGGAAAACTATGGCTACACCTTC. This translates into CASRQENYGYTF.

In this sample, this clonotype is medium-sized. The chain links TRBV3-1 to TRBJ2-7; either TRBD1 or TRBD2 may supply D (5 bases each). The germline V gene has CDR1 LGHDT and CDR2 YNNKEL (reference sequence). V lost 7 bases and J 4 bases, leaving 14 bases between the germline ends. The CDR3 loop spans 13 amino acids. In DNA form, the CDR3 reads TGTGCCAGCACGCCCAACGAGGGGTACGAGCAGTACTTC. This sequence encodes CASTPNEGYEQYF.

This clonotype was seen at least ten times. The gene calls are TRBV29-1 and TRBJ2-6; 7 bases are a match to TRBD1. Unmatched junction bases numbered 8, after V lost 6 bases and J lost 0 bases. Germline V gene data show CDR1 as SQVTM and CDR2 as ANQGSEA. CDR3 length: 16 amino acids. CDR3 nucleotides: TGCAGCGTAAGCTTGGACAGGCCCTCTGGGGCCAACGTCCTGACTTTC. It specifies CSVSLDRPSGANVLTF. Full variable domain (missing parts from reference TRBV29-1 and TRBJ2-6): SAVISQKPSRDICQRGTSLTIQCQVDSQVTMMFWYRQQPGQSLTLIATANQGSEATYESGFVIDKFPISRPNLTFSTLTVSNMSPEDSSIYLCSVSLDRPSGANVLTFGAGSRLTVL.

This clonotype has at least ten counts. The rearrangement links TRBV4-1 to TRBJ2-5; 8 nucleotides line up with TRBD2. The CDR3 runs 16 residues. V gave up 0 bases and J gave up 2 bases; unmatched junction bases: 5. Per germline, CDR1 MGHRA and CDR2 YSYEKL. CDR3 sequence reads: CASSQEYTSGQETQYF. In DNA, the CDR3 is TGCGCCAGCAGCCAAGAGTATACTAGCGGACAAGAGACCCAGTACTTC.

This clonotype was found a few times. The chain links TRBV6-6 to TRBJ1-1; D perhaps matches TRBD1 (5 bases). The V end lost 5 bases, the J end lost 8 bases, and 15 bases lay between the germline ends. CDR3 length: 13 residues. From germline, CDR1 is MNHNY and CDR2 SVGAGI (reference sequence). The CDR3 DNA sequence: TGTGCCAGCAGTCCATCCTTCGGGACGGAAGCTTTCTTT. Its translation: CASSPSFGTEAFF.

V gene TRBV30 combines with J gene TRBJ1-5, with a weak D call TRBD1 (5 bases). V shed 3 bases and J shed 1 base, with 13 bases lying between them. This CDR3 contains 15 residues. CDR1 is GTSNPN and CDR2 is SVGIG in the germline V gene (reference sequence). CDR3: CAWSWDGLSNQPQHF. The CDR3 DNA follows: TGTGCCTGGAGCTGGGACGGCCTAAGCAATCAGCCCCAGCATTTT.

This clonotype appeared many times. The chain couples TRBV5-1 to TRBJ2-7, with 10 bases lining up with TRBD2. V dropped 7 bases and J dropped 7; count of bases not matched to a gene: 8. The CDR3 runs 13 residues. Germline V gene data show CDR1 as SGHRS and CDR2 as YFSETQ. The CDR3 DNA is TGCGCCAGCGCACTAGCGGGAACGGTGGAGCAGTACTTC. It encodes CASALAGTVEQYF. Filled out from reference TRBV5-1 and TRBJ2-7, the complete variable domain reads KAGVTQTPRYLIKTRGQQVTLSCSPISGHRSVSWYQQTPGQGLQFLFEYFSETQRNKGNFPGRFSGRQFSNSRSEMNVSTLELGDSALYLCASALAGTVEQYFGPGTRLTVT.

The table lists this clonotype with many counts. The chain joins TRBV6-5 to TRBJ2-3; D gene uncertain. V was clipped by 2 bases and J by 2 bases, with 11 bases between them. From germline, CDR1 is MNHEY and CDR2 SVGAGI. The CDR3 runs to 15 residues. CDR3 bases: TGTGCCAGCAGTTACGGGCCTTCCCACACAGATACGCAGTATTTT. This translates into CASSYGPSHTDTQYF.

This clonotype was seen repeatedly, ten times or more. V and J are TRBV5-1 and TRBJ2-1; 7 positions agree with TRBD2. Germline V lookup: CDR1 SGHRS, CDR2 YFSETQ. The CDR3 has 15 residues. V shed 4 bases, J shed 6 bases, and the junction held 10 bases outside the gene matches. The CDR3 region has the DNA TGCGCCAGCAGCACGGGACTACGCAGCCTCAATGAGCAGTTCTTC. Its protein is CASSTGLRSLNEQFF.

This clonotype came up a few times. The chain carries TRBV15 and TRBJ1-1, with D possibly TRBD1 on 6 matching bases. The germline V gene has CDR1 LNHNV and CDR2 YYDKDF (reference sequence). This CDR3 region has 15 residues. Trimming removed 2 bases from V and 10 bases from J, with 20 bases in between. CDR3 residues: CATSRLPTGTLGAFF. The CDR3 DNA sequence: TGTGCCACCAGCAGATTACCCACAGGGACCCTGGGAGCTTTCTTT.

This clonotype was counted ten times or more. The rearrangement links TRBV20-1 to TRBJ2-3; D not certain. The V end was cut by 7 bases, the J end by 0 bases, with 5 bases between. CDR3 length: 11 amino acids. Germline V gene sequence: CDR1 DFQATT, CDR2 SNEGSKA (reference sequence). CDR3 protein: CSGVSTDTQYF. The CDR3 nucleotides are TGCAGTGGGGTCAGCACAGATACGCAGTATTTT.

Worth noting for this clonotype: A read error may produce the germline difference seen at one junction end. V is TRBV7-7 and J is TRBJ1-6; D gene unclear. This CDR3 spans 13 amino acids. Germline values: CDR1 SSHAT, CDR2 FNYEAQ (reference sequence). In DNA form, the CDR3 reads TGTGCTAGCAGCTCCCAGTATAATTCACCCCTCCACTTT. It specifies CASSSQYNSPLHF.

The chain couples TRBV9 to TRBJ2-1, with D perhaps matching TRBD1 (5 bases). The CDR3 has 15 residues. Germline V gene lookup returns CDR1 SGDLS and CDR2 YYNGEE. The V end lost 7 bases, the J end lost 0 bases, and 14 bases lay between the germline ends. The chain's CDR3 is CASQPLDSSYNEQFF. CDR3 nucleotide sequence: TGTGCCAGCCAGCCCTTAGACAGCTCCTACAATGAGCAGTTCTTC.

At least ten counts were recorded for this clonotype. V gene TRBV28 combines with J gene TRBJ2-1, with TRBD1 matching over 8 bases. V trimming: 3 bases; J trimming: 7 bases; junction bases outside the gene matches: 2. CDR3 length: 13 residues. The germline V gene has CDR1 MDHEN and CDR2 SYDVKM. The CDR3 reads CASSLRQGNEQFF. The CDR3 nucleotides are TGTGCCAGCAGTTTGCGACAGGGGAATGAGCAGTTCTTC. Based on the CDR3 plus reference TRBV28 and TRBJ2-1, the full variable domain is DVKVTQSSRYLVKRTGEKVFLECVQDMDHENMFWYRQDPGLGLRLIYFSYDVKMKEKGDIPEGYSVSREKKERFSLILESASTNQTSMYLCASSLRQGNEQFFGPGTRLTVL.

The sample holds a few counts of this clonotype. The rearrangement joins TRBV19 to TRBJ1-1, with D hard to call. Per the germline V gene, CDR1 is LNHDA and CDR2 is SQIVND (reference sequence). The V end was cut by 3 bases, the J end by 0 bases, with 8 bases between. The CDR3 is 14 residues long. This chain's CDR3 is CASSMGRVNTEAFF. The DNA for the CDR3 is TGTGCCAGTAGTATGGGGAGGGTGAACACTGAAGCTTTCTTT.

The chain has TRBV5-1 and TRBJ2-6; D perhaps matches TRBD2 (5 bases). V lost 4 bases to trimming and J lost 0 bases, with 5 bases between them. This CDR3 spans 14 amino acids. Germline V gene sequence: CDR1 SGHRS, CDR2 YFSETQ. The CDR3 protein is CASSGSSGANVLTF. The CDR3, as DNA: TGCGCCAGCAGCGGGAGCTCTGGGGCCAACGTCCTGACTTTC.